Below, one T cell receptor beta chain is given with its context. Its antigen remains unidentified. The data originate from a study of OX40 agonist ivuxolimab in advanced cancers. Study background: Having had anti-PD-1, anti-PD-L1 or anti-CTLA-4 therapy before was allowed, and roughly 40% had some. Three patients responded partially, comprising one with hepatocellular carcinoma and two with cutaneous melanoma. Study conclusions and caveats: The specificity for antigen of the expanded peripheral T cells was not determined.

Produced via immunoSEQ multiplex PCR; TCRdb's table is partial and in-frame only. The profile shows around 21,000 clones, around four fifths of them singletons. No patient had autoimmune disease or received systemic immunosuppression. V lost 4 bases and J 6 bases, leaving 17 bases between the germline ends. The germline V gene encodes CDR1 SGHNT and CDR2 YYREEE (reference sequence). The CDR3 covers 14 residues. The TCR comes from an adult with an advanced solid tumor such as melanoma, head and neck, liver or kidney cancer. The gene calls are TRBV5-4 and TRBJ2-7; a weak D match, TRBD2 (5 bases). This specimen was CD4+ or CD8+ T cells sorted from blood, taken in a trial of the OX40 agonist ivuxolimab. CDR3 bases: TGTGCCAGCAGCACGAGGACGGACGCGGGCGAGCAGTACTTC. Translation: CASSTRTDAGEQYF.